This T cell receptor (beta chain) was sequenced during a study of blood T cell repertoires in COVID-19. Study-level information: Researchers got acute and convalescent COVID-19 samples from the United States, Italy and Spain. PBMCs, B-cell-depleted T cells, or T cells provided the cDNA or gDNA that made up the material.

The V and J ends lost 2 bases and 1 base, in that order; junction bases with no gene match: 12. The germline CDR1 and CDR2 sequences are SGHRS and YFSETQ. CDR3 size: 19 residues. Authors' data handling: Reference gene primer amplification in the assay estimated nucleated cell counts. Clones were read by immunoSEQ multiplex PCR, and TCRdb kept only the in-frame ones, dropping some. V, J and clone size are taken as reported in that table, and D and trimming were inferred from the DNA itself. This sample has approximately 89,000 clones; nearly 90% occur once, and the top ten carry about 5%. The clonotype comes from a man in his sixties or seventies with acute or convalescent COVID-19. This chain connects TRBV5-1 to TRBJ1-1; 12 bases are shared with TRBD1. The sequenced sample consisted of peripheral blood. Written as DNA, the CDR3 is TGCGCCAGCAGCTTCCGGACGCCGGGACAGGGGGCGGGGAACACTGAAGCTTTCTTT. Residues: CASSFRTPGQGAGNTEAFF.